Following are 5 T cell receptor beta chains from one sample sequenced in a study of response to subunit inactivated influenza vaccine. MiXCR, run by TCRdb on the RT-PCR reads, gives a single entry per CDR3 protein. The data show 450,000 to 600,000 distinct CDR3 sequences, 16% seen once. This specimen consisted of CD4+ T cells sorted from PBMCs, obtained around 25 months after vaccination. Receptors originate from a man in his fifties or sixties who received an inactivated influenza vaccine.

The CDR3 spells CASSLGYGNTQYF. The CDR3 nucleotides read TGTGCCAGCAGCTTAGGATACGGGAATACGCAGTATTTT. V and J are TRBV7-2 and TRBJ2-3; possible D gene TRBD2, 5 bases. Germline-derived CDR1 and CDR2 are SGHTA and FQGNSA. The ends were cut back, 1 base at V and 7 bases at J, with 9 bases in the middle. CDR3 length: 13 amino acids. Variable domain in full (rest from reference TRBV7-2 and TRBJ2-3): GAGVSQSPSNKVTEKGKDVELRCDPISGHTALYWYRQSLGQGLEFLIYFQGNSAPDKSGLPSDRFSAERTGGSVSTLTIQRTQQEDSAVYLCASSLGYGNTQYFGPGTRLTVL.

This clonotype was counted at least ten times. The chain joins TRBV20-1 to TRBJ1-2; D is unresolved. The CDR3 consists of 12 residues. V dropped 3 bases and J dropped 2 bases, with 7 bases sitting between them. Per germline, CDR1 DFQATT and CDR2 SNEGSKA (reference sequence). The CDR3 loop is CSASLGNYGYTF. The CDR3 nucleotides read TGCAGTGCTAGTCTGGGAAACTATGGCTACACCTTC.

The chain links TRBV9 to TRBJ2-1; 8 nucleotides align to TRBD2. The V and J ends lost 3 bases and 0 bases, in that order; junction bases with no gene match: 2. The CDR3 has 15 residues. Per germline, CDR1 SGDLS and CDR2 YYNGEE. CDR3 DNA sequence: TGTGCCAGCAGCGACGGGAGGGGCTCCTACAATGAGCAGTTCTTC. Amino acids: CASSDGRGSYNEQFF.

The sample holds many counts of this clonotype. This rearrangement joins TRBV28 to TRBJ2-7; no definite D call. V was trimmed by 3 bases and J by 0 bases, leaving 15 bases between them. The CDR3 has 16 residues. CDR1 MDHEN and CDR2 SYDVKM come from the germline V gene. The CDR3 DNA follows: TGTGCCAGCAGTTTTACCCTTAGAGGCCTCTCCTACGAGCAGTACTTC. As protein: CASSFTLRGLSYEQYF.

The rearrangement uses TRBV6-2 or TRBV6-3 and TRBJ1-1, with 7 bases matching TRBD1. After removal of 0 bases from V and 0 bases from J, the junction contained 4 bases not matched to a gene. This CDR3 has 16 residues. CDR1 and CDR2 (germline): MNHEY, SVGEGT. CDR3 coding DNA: TGTGCCAGCAGTTACTCGGGGACAGCTGTGAACACTGAAGCTTTCTTT. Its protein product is CASSYSGTAVNTEAFF.